These 20 T cell receptor beta chains were all obtained from the same sample, sequenced in a study of cytomegalovirus exposure and HLA in healthy donors. This PCR relied on a set of 60 Vbeta primers and 13 Jbeta primers. Produced via immunoSEQ multiplex PCR; TCRdb's table is partial and in-frame only. The sample lists around 150,000 clones, roughly 80% seen once, with over 0.95% in the top ten. The source material was PBMCs. The receptors stem from a woman aged 45-65 years in good health and CMV-seronegative.

V gene TRBV5-4 combines with J gene TRBJ1-4; the match to TRBD1 covers 9 bases. The junction had 7 bases not matched to a gene; V was cut back by 4 bases and J by 0 bases. Germline V gene sequence: CDR1 SGHNT, CDR2 YYREEE (reference sequence). The CDR3 spans 17 residues. The CDR3 sequence is CASSPTGGGTTNEKLFF. For the CDR3, the DNA is TGTGCCAGCAGCCCGACAGGGGGTGGGACAACTAATGAAAAACTGTTTTTT.

The chain links TRBV7-3 to TRBJ2-1, with D maybe TRBD2 (5 bases). Germline V gives CDR1 SGHTA, CDR2 FQGTGA. Trimming shortened V by 1 base and J by 10 bases, and 26 bases separated the two germline ends. CDR3 length: 18 amino acids. The CDR3 sequence: CASSLRGVSLAVIEEQFF. The CDR3 nucleotides read TGTGCCAGCAGCTTAAGGGGAGTCAGTCTAGCAGTTATAGAGGAGCAGTTCTTC.

V usage is TRBV28 and J usage is TRBJ1-6; tentatively, D is TRBD1 (5 bases). Germline V CDR1 and CDR2: MDHEN, SYDVKM. Trimming left V 0 bases short and J 7 bases short, with 10 bases between. This CDR3 has 15 residues. The CDR3 nucleotides are TGTGCCAGCAGTTTATGGGCAGGGAGGAATTCACCCCTCCACTTT. Translated: CASSLWAGRNSPLHF.

This chain uses TRBV7-2 with TRBJ2-7; TRBD1 aligns across 9 bases. Germline CDR1 is SGHTA and CDR2 is FQGNSA. V shed 4 bases, J shed 3 bases, and the junction held 4 bases outside the gene matches. This CDR3 region has 14 residues. CDR3 sequence: CASSWGQGVYEQYF. The DNA of the CDR3 is TGTGCCAGCAGCTGGGGACAGGGAGTCTACGAGCAGTACTTC.

The V and J genes are TRBV6-5 and TRBJ1-1, with no clear D. V gave up 1 base and J gave up 2 bases, with 14 bases separating them. Germline assignment: CDR1 MNHEY and CDR2 SVGAGI. This CDR3 comprises 16 residues. CDR3 DNA: TGTGCCAGCAGTTACTATGCGACATCGCTTAACACTGAAGCTTTCTTT. Translation gives CASSYYATSLNTEAFF.

The J gene is TRBJ1-5, the V gene TRBV27; possibly TRBD1 for D (6 bases). CDR1 and CDR2 (germline): MNHEY, SMNVEV (reference sequence). The CDR3 contains 15 residues. Trimming removed 10 bases from V and 2 bases from J, with 18 bases in between. CDR3 region: CATRRQDIGNQPQHF. CDR3 DNA sequence: TGTGCCACCAGAAGACAGGACATCGGCAATCAGCCCCAGCATTTT.

This clone was found a few times. This chain joins TRBV19 and TRBJ1-1; D is uncertain. This CDR3 contains 14 residues. From germline, CDR1 is LNHDA and CDR2 SQIVND (reference sequence). Trimming took off 1 base at V and 1 base at J, with 7 bases between the two ends. CDR3 loop: CASSIGEANTEAFF. The CDR3 region has the DNA TGTGCCAGTAGTATAGGGGAGGCGAACACTGAAGCTTTCTTT.

This clone was detected once. The V and J genes are TRBV7-8 and TRBJ1-4, with TRBD1 matching 10 bases. V dropped 3 bases and J dropped 0; count of bases not matched to a gene: 7. Germline V gives CDR1 SGHVS, CDR2 FQNEAQ. This CDR3 region has 18 residues. CDR3 DNA sequence: TGTGCCAGCAGCTTTCCCGGGACAGGGGAAACAACTAATGAAAAACTGTTTTTT. This translates into CASSFPGTGETTNEKLFF.

This clone was counted only a few times. V gene TRBV28 combines with J gene TRBJ1-1, with D tentatively TRBD1 (5 bases). The CDR3 spans 11 residues. V gave up 11 bases and J gave up 1 base, with 8 bases separating them. Germline assignment: CDR1 MDHEN and CDR2 SYDVKM. As DNA, the CDR3 is TGTGCCTGGGGGGAGAACACTGAAGCTTTCTTT. This gives the protein CAWGENTEAFF.

V and J are TRBV5-1 and TRBJ1-4, with 8 bases matching TRBD1. CDR1 is SGHRS and CDR2 is YFSETQ in the germline V gene. Trimming took 0 bases from V and 2 from J; bases not matched to a gene: 0. The CDR3 covers 15 residues. CDR3 amino acids: CASSLGDRTNEKLFF. The CDR3 DNA follows: TGCGCCAGCAGCTTGGGGGACAGGACTAATGAAAAACTGTTTTTT.

The chain carries TRBV19 and TRBJ1-2; D perhaps matches TRBD1 (5 bases). The V end was cut by 6 bases, the J end by 8 bases, with 13 bases between. Germline assignment: CDR1 LNHDA and CDR2 SQIVND (reference sequence). This CDR3 is built from 12 residues. CDR3 in amino acids: CASSPGLGGYTF. The CDR3 DNA reads TGTGCCAGTAGCCCAGGGTTAGGGGGCTACACCTTC.

There are many counts of this clone. The V gene is TRBV7-9, the J gene TRBJ2-1; 9 bases are a match to TRBD2. This CDR3 is 14 amino acids long. The V and J ends lost 1 base and 11 bases, in that order; junction bases with no gene match: 6. CDR1 SEHNR and CDR2 FQNEAQ come from the germline V gene (reference sequence). CDR3 protein: CASSLGGRAGKQFF. DNA for the CDR3: TGTGCCAGCAGCTTAGGCGGGAGGGCAGGGAAGCAGTTCTTC.

A remark on this clone: The same CDR3 arises from other DNA sequences in this sample as well. V usage is TRBV6-6 and J usage is TRBJ1-5; TRBD1 matches at 9 bases. The CDR3 runs to 16 residues. Germline V gives CDR1 MNHNY, CDR2 SVGAGI (reference sequence). Germline trimming cut 6 bases from V and 2 bases from J; bases unmatched to any gene: 8. The CDR3 nucleotides read TGTGCCAGCAGGATTAACAGGGGGCAAGGCAATCAGCCCCAGCATTTT. It is translated as CASRINRGQGNQPQHF.

The V and J genes are TRBV5-4 and TRBJ2-7, with 8 bases matching TRBD1. Germline lookup yields CDR1 SGHNT and CDR2 YYREEE (reference sequence). V shed 4 bases, J shed 3 bases, and the junction held 6 bases outside the gene matches. The CDR3 extends over 14 amino acids. The CDR3 region has the DNA TGTGCCAGCAGCCGTGGACAGGGAAACTACGAGCAGTACTTC. Encoded protein: CASSRGQGNYEQYF.

This clone was seen a handful of times. The genes are TRBV19 and TRBJ2-7; 8 bases agree with TRBD2. The germline gives CDR1 LNHDA, CDR2 SQIVND (reference sequence). V lost 8 bases, J lost 6 bases, and 12 bases stayed unmatched. This CDR3 is 14 amino acids long. The CDR3 DNA sequence: TGTGCCAGTTGTGCGGGACTAGAGATATGCGAGCAGTACTTC. Protein sequence: CASCAGLEICEQYF. Combining the CDR3 with reference TRBV19 and TRBJ2-7 gives the whole variable domain DGGITQSPKYLFRKEGQNVTLSCEQNLNHDAMYWYRQDPGQGLRLIYYSQIVNDFQKGDIAEGYSVSREKKESFPLTVTSAQKNPTAFYLCASCAGLEICEQYFGPGTRLTVT.

V gene TRBV6-6 combines with J gene TRBJ2-7; perhaps TRBD1 as D (6 bases). The CDR3 runs to 14 residues. V dropped 7 bases and J dropped 4 bases, with 17 bases sitting between them. The germline gives CDR1 MNHNY, CDR2 SVGAGI (reference sequence). CDR3 DNA sequence: TGTGCCAGCATCCATGGGGGCATTGGGTACGAGCAGTACTTC. Translation: CASIHGGIGYEQYF.

The chain is built from TRBV6-1 and TRBJ2-7; 9 bases align to TRBD1. The junction had 3 bases not matched to a gene; V was cut back by 3 bases and J by 3 bases. The germline V gene encodes CDR1 MNHNS and CDR2 SASEGT. The CDR3 extends over 14 amino acids. The CDR3 region is CASSDWTGVYEQYF. CDR3 coding DNA: TGTGCCAGCAGTGACTGGACAGGGGTCTACGAGCAGTACTTC.

V is TRBV15 and J is TRBJ2-1; 9 bases are shared with TRBD1. With V trimmed by 5 bases and J by 2 bases, 4 bases remained unmatched. This CDR3 has 15 amino acids. Germline CDR1 is LNHNV and CDR2 is YYDKDF (reference sequence). CDR3 sequence: CATSRRDRAYNEQFF. The CDR3 coding sequence is TGTGCCACCAGCCGACGGGACAGGGCCTACAATGAGCAGTTCTTC.

The chain links TRBV9 to TRBJ1-3; TRBD1 aligns across 8 bases. J was trimmed by 0 bases and V by 3 bases; bases with no gene match: 5. CDR1 is SGDLS, CDR2 YYNGEE, per germline. This CDR3 has 16 residues. The CDR3 DNA reads TGTGCCAGCAGCGGGGGACAGGCCACCTCTGGAAACACCATATATTTT. Amino acid sequence: CASSGGQATSGNTIYF.

This chain's CDR3 is CAISESQQGYQPQHF. The CDR3 bases are TGTGCCATCAGTGAGTCCCAACAGGGGTATCAGCCCCAGCATTTT. The genes are TRBV10-3 and TRBJ1-5, with 7 bases identical to TRBD1. The V and J ends lost 0 bases and 5 bases, in that order; junction bases with no gene match: 4. CDR1 and CDR2 from the germline V gene are ENHRY and SYGVKD. This CDR3 has 15 residues.